This TCR beta chain was captured by sequencing in a study of cytomegalovirus exposure and HLA in healthy donors. Trimming cost V 3 bases and J 4 bases, with 12 bases left between them. CDR3 length: 14 amino acids. Germline V CDR1 and CDR2: MRHNA, SNTAGT. The study ran its PCR with 60 Vbeta and 13 Jbeta primers. Measured with immunoSEQ multiplex PCR; TCRdb has only the in-frame clones, and not every one. The listing contains roughly 50,000 clones. Healthy people donating bone marrow made up the donors. This receptor was obtained from a woman aged 55-69 years in good health and CMV-seropositive. The V gene is TRBV6-4, the J gene TRBJ1-2, with a weak D call TRBD1 (6 bases). Material for sequencing was PBMCs. For the CDR3, the DNA is TGTGCCAGCAGTGAGTACGGACAGTCCTATGGCTACACCTTC. Protein sequence: CASSEYGQSYGYTF.